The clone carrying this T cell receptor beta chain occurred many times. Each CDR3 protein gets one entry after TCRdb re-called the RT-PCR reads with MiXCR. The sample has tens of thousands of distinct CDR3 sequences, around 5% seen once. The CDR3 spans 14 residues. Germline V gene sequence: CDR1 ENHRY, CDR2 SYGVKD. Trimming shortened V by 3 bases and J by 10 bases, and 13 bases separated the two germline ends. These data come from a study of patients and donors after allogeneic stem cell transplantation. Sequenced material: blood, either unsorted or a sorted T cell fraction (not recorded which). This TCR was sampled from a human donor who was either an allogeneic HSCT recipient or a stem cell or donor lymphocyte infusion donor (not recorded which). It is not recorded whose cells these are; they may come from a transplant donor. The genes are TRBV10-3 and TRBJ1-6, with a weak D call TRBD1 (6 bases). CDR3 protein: CAISERGEESPLHF. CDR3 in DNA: TGTGCCATCAGTGAAAGGGGGGAAGAGTCACCCCTCCACTTT.